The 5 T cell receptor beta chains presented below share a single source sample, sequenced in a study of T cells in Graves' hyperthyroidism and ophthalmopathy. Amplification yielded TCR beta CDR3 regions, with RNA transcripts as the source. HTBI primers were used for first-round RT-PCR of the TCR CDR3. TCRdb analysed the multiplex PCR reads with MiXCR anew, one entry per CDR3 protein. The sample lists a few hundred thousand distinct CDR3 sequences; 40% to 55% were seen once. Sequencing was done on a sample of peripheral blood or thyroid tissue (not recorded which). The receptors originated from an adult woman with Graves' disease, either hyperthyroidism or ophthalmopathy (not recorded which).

The CDR3 DNA reads as TGCAGTGCTAGGGGGGCGGCTCAGCCCCAGCATTTT. Encoded protein: CSARGAAQPQHF. The rearrangement joins TRBV20-1 to TRBJ1-5; D perhaps matches TRBD1 (6 bases). The CDR3 totals 12 residues. The V and J ends lost 3 bases and 6 bases respectively, with 9 bases between them. Germline loops: CDR1 DFQATT, CDR2 SNEGSKA (reference sequence).

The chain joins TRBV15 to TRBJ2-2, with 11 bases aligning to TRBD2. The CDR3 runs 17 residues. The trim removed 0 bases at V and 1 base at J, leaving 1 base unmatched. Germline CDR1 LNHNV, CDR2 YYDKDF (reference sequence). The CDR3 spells CATSRELAGVNTGELFF. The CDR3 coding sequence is TGTGCCACCAGCAGAGAACTAGCGGGAGTGAACACCGGGGAGCTGTTTTTT.

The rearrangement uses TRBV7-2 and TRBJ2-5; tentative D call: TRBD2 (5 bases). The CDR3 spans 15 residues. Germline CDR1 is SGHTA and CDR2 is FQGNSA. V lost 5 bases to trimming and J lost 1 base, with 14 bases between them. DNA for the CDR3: TGTGCCAGCAGCGAGGGCAGCGGACTCCAAGAGACCCAGTACTTC. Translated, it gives CASSEGSGLQETQYF. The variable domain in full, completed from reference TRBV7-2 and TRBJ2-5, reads GAGVSQSPSNKVTEKGKDVELRCDPISGHTALYWYRQSLGQGLEFLIYFQGNSAPDKSGLPSDRFSAERTGGSVSTLTIQRTQQEDSAVYLCASSEGSGLQETQYFGPGTRLLVL.

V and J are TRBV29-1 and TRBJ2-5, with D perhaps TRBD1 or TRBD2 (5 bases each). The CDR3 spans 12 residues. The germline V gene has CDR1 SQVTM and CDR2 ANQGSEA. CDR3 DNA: TGCGGCGCGAGGGGTGGAAAAGAGACCCAGTACTTC. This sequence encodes CGARGGKETQYF.

CDR3: CATALAGGSYNEQFF. The CDR3 bases are TGTGCCACTGCTTTAGCGGGAGGGTCCTACAATGAGCAGTTCTTC. This chain joins TRBV10-3 and TRBJ2-1, with 11 nucleotides matching TRBD2. Germline values: CDR1 ENHRY, CDR2 SYGVKD. Trimming removed 10 bases from V and 1 base from J; junction bases left unmatched: 6. The CDR3 has 15 residues.